This T cell receptor (beta chain) was captured by sequencing in a study of blood T cell repertoires in COVID-19. Using immunoSEQ multiplex PCR, the repertoire was profiled, and TCRdb retains in-frame clones only, with some absent. Among about 69,000 clones, roughly 80% were seen once, and the ten largest hold about 15%. Germline V lookup: CDR1 SQVTM, CDR2 ANQGSEA. The CDR3 extends over 12 amino acids. Between the trimmed V and J ends, which lost 7 bases and 0 bases, there was a span of 7 bases. The TCR originated in a man between 60 and 70 years old with acute or convalescent COVID-19. Sequenced input: peripheral blood. The J gene is TRBJ1-3, the V gene TRBV29-1; D is unclear. The CDR3 sequence is CSGRTSGNTIYF. The CDR3 bases are TGCAGCGGGAGGACCTCTGGAAACACCATATATTTT.